The present T cell receptor beta chain was sequenced within a study of immune evolution from preneoplasia to lung adenocarcinoma. Deletions cut 3 bases from V and 4 bases from J, with 10 bases between. Per the germline V gene, CDR1 is LGHNA and CDR2 is YNFKEQ. The CDR3 length is 14 residues. Two lung cancer pathologists independently confirmed each histologic diagnosis. Sequencing was performed with immunoSEQ multiplex PCR; in TCRdb, only in-frame clones are kept and a portion is missing. Of some 15,000 clones in the sample, approximately 86% are singletons; the top ten hold 2.5% to 3%. This clone has only one observation.

The receptor was derived from a person between 65 and 79 years old with invasive lung adenocarcinoma. The sequencing sample was made of FFPE invasive lung adenocarcinoma tissue. The chain is built from TRBV4-2 and TRBJ1-5, with D uncertain. The chain's CDR3 is CASSHESPNQPQHF. CDR3 sequence (DNA): TGTGCCAGCAGCCATGAGTCACCTAATCAGCCCCAGCATTTT.